The clone carrying this TCR beta chain was detected only a few times. The V gene's germline CDR1 is SGHRS and CDR2 YFSETQ. Trimming took off 0 bases at V and 1 base at J, with 7 bases between the two ends. This CDR3 has 14 residues. 13 Jbeta primers and 60 Vbeta primers were used for the PCR. Some clones are missing from TCRdb's copy, which holds only in-frame ones; the method was immunoSEQ multiplex PCR. The sample shows more than 85,000 clones, more than 70% of them seen only once. This entry belongs to a study of cytomegalovirus exposure and HLA in healthy donors. Study summary: Around four fifths of 398 genotyped donors fell in the Caucasian-associated ancestry cluster.

The V call is TRBV5-1, the J call TRBJ1-1; no clear D. This TCR derives from a man in his thirties or forties in good health and CMV-seronegative. Material: PBMCs. As DNA, the CDR3 is TGCGCCAGCAGCTTGGGGGAGGCGAACACTGAAGCTTTCTTT. Protein sequence: CASSLGEANTEAFF.